The 32 T cell receptor beta chains reported below all come from one sample, sequenced in a study of T cells in women clearing cervical HPV infection. Data came from immunoSEQ multiplex PCR; TCRdb stores just in-frame clones and leaves some out. This sample contains under 40,000 clones. Sequencing input: blood buffy coat. All receptors derive from a woman aged 18-69 years with a cervical HPV16 infection that either progressed to CIN3+ or cleared (not recorded which).

In the case of this clone: The CDR3 end lies 3 residues beyond the end of the read and is filled in from the germline J gene. The rearrangement joins TRBV19 to TRBJ2-3; D remains unclear. The CDR3 runs to 13 residues. Looked up from germline, CDR1 is LNHDA and CDR2 is SQIVND (reference sequence). Trimming pared 3 bases from V and 3 bases from J, leaving 7 bases between. The DNA read from the CDR3 is TGTGCCAGTAGTATGAGAAGGACAGATACG. Amino acid sequence: CASSMRRTDT. The complete CDR3 reads CASSMRRTDTQYF. The complete variable domain, with remaining parts taken from reference TRBV19 and TRBJ2-3, reads DGGITQSPKYLFRKEGQNVTLSCEQNLNHDAMYWYRQDPGQGLRLIYYSQIVNDFQKGDIAEGYSVSREKKESFPLTVTSAQKNPTAFYLCASSMRRTDTQYFGPGTRLTVL.

A word on this clone: From the germline J gene comes the end of the CDR3, since the read stops 3 residues before it. The J gene is TRBJ2-4, the V gene TRBV4-2; 10 bases agree with TRBD1. Germline CDR1 and CDR2: LGHNA and YNFKEQ. V shed 2 bases and J 0 bases; nucleotides not matched to a gene: 4. The CDR3 consists of 17 residues. The CDR3: CASSQTGTGAAKNIQYF. The sequenced part of the CDR3 DNA is TGTGCCAGCAGCCAAACCGGGACAGGGGCAGCCAAAAACATT.

In regard to this clone: With the read ending 3 residues before the CDR3 end, the germline J gene is used to fill in that end. The chain uses TRBV18 and TRBJ2-4, with D maybe TRBD1 (5 bases). The germline gives CDR1 KGHSH, CDR2 LQKENI. The CDR3 is made up of 14 amino acids. The sequenced CDR3 bases are TGTGCCAGCTCACCGAGACAGAATAACTATGGT. As protein: CASSPRQNNYG. The full-length CDR3 reads as CASSPRQNNYGQYF.

A note on this clone: The read terminates 3 residues ahead of where the CDR3 ends, so the germline J gene completes it. The chain is built from TRBV5-1 and TRBJ2-5, with 9 bases lining up with TRBD1. V lost 2 bases, J lost 5 bases, and 7 bases stayed unmatched. Germline V gene sequence: CDR1 SGHRS, CDR2 YFSETQ. The CDR3 contains 15 residues. The CDR3 region is CASSLDTGTGETQYF. CDR3 DNA, as far as it was read: TGCGCCAGCAGCTTAGACACCGGGACAGGGGAGACC.

Concerning this clone itself: The read ends 3 residues shy of where the CDR3 ends; the end is completed using the germline J gene. V and J are TRBV11-2 and TRBJ2-7; tentatively, D is TRBD1 (6 bases). The CDR3 consists of 13 residues. CDR1 SGHAT and CDR2 FQNNGV come from the germline V gene. The germline V and J ends were trimmed by 5 bases and 3 bases, with 11 bases remaining between them. The CDR3 is CASSLVDSYEQYF. CDR3 DNA, as far as it was read: TGTGCCAGCAGCCTCGTGGACAGCTACGAG.

For this clone: The missing CDR3 end, 3 residues past where the read stops, is filled in from the germline J gene. V gene TRBV19 combines with J gene TRBJ1-2; possibly TRBD1 for D (5 bases). The CDR3 totals 18 residues. CDR1 is LNHDA, CDR2 SQIVND, per germline (reference sequence). The sequenced part of the CDR3 DNA is TGTGCCAGTAGCCGTGGGGGACTAGCGGGGTTCTCCCGCCACGAC. Translated, it gives CASSRGGLAGFSRHD. The entire CDR3 is CASSRGGLAGFSRHDYTF.

CDR3 DNA (partial): TGTGCCAGCAGCTTACAGGGGTACAATGAG. It specifies CASSLQGYNE. The whole CDR3 reads CASSLQGYNEQFF. V gene TRBV7-3 combines with J gene TRBJ2-1; a possible D gene is TRBD1 (6 bases). The DNA ends 3 residues before the CDR3 does, and the rest of the CDR3 is filled in from the germline J gene. V was pared by 2 bases and J by 4 bases, with 6 bases between. The CDR3 consists of 13 residues. CDR1 is SGHTA and CDR2 is FQGTGA in the germline V gene.

To note about this clone: The read stops 3 residues short of the end of the CDR3; the missing end is completed from the germline J gene. V is TRBV7-7 and J is TRBJ2-2; D is possibly TRBD1 (6 bases). V was trimmed by 5 bases and J by 0 bases, leaving 10 bases between them. Per the germline V gene, CDR1 is SSHAT and CDR2 is FNYEAQ (reference sequence). The CDR3 covers 15 residues. The sequenced CDR3 bases are TGTGCCAGCAGCCCAGGGGTCGCGAACACCGGGGAG. It codes for CASSPGVANTGE. The entire CDR3 protein reads CASSPGVANTGELFF.

In regard to this clone: The CDR3 extends 3 residues past the end of the read, so its final part is completed from the germline J gene. The rearrangement uses TRBV20-1 and TRBJ2-3, with 8 bases fitting TRBD2. The V segment lost 8 bases and the J segment 5 bases; nucleotides outside the gene matches: 6. The CDR3 sequence is 12 residues long. Germline V gene lookup returns CDR1 DFQATT and CDR2 SNEGSKA (reference sequence). CDR3 DNA, as far as it was read: TGCAGTCTCCGGGGGGGGCTAGATACG. Translated: CSLRGGLDT. In full, the CDR3 reads CSLRGGLDTQYF.

To note about this clone: The CDR3 goes on 3 residues after the read ends, and that part is filled in from the germline J gene. The chain recombines TRBV29-1 with TRBJ1-1; 7 positions agree with TRBD1. Trimming removed 7 bases from V and 1 base from J; junction bases left unmatched: 6. This CDR3 spans 13 amino acids. Germline V CDR1 and CDR2: SQVTM, ANQGSEA. The sequenced CDR3 bases are TGCAGCGAAGCCCGGGACAGGAACACTGAA. This sequence encodes CSEARDRNTE. The full CDR3 is CSEARDRNTEAFF.

CDR3 amino acids: CASSSTGTGVAFF. Incomplete CDR3 DNA: TGTGCCAGCAGCTCCACCGGGACAGGGGTG. The chain has TRBV11-2 and TRBJ1-1; 10 bases line up with TRBD1. The sequenced fragment ends 3 residues before the CDR3 boundary, so the rest is inferred from the germline J gene. The length of the CDR3 is 13 residues. Germline loops: CDR1 SGHAT, CDR2 FQNNGV.

CDR3 loop: CAWSPGERNNSPLHF. The CDR3 bases that were read are TGTGCCTGGTCCCCAGGGGAGAGAAATAATTCACCC. The chain joins TRBV30 to TRBJ1-6, with D perhaps matching TRBD1 (6 bases). The read terminates 3 residues ahead of where the CDR3 ends, so the germline J gene completes it. Germline values: CDR1 GTSNPN, CDR2 SVGIG (reference sequence). This CDR3 comprises 15 residues. The V end was cut by 5 bases, the J end by 5 bases, with 16 bases between.

Worth noting for this clone: The read finishes 3 residues shy of the CDR3 end, and the germline J gene is used to complete it. J is TRBJ2-2 and V is TRBV19; 8 positions agree with TRBD1. The CDR3 sequence is 18 residues long. Germline V CDR1 and CDR2: LNHDA, SQIVND (reference sequence). The CDR3: CASSTPTGLGQANEKLFF. The covered CDR3 bases are TGTGCCAGTAGTACGCCCACCGGCTTGGGACAGGCTAATGAAAAG. The complete variable domain, with remaining parts taken from reference TRBV19 and TRBJ2-2, reads DGGITQSPKYLFRKEGQNVTLSCEQNLNHDAMYWYRQDPGQGLRLIYYSQIVNDFQKGDIAEGYSVSREKKESFPLTVTSAQKNPTAFYLCASSTPTGLGQANEKLFFGEGSRLTVL.

A note on this clone: The read terminates 3 residues ahead of where the CDR3 ends, so the germline J gene completes it. This chain joins TRBV19 and TRBJ2-5; D not certain. The CDR3 spans 13 residues. V was trimmed by 6 bases and J by 2 bases, leaving 10 bases between them. The germline CDR1 and CDR2 sequences are LNHDA and SQIVND (reference sequence). CDR3 in amino acids: CASRKAPQETQYF. CDR3 DNA, as far as it was read: TGTGCCAGTAGAAAGGCACCTCAAGAGACC.

As for this clone: The CDR3 is cut off 3 residues early in the read; its end comes from the germline J gene. V gene TRBV7-2 combines with J gene TRBJ1-5; D is undetermined. V gave up 0 bases and J gave up 3 bases, with 9 bases separating them. Germline lookup yields CDR1 SGHTA and CDR2 FQGNSA. CDR3 length: 15 residues. Partial CDR3 DNA: TGTGCCAGCAGCTTAGCATCGGTACCCAATCAGCCC. It specifies CASSLASVPNQP. The CDR3 as a whole reads CASSLASVPNQPQHF.

Of note for this clone: The read halts 3 residues ahead of the CDR3 end, with the missing end drawn from the germline J gene. V usage is TRBV5-8 and J usage is TRBJ2-2; D might be TRBD1 (6 bases). V was trimmed by 0 bases and J by 4 bases, leaving 10 bases between them. This CDR3 has 15 amino acids. Germline V gene data show CDR1 as SGHTS and CDR2 as YDEGEE. The sequenced part of the CDR3 DNA is TGTGCCAGCAGCTTGGAACAGGGATTCACCGGGGAG. Translation gives CASSLEQGFTGE. The full CDR3 is CASSLEQGFTGELFF.

CDR3 residues: CASSAFRDTEAFF. CDR3 DNA, as far as it was read: TGTGCCAGCAGTGCCTTTCGGGACACTGAA. The chain is built from TRBV12-3 or TRBV12-4 and TRBJ1-1, with D unclear. The read ends 3 residues shy of where the CDR3 ends; the end is completed using the germline J gene. The CDR3 sequence is 13 residues long. The V and J ends lost 5 bases and 3 bases respectively, with 10 bases between them.

A remark on this clone: The sequence runs out 3 residues before the end of the CDR3; the remainder is reconstructed from the germline J gene. V is TRBV5-4 and J is TRBJ1-1; unclear D gene. Per the germline V gene, CDR1 is SGHNT and CDR2 is YYREEE (reference sequence). Trimming removed 0 bases from V and 4 bases from J, with 16 bases in between. The CDR3 has 16 amino acids. The CDR3 here is CASSLGSPLGLTEAFF. The part of the CDR3 DNA that was read is TGTGCCAGCAGCTTGGGGTCCCCGTTAGGGCTCACTGAA.

CDR3: CASSLGGADEKLFF. Partial CDR3 DNA: TGCGCCAGCAGCTTGGGAGGGGCGGATGAAAAA. V gene TRBV5-1 combines with J gene TRBJ1-4; maybe TRBD1 (5 bases). The CDR3 extends 3 residues past the end of the read, so its final part is completed from the germline J gene. Trimming shortened V by 0 bases and J by 6 bases, and 9 bases separated the two germline ends. This CDR3 has 14 amino acids. CDR1 is SGHRS and CDR2 is YFSETQ in the germline V gene.

As concerns this clone: The read halts 3 residues ahead of the CDR3 end, with the missing end drawn from the germline J gene. V usage is TRBV11-3 and J usage is TRBJ2-5, with a tentative D call TRBD2 (6 bases). The V end lost 3 bases, the J end lost 4 bases, and 9 bases lay between the germline ends. The germline CDR1 and CDR2 sequences are SGHNT and YENEEA. The CDR3 extends over 13 amino acids. The CDR3 bases that were read are TGTGCCAGCAGCTTCGGGGGACTAGAGACC. Translation: CASSFGGLET. The CDR3, in full, reads CASSFGGLETQYF.

On this clone: The CDR3 goes on 3 residues after the read ends, and that part is filled in from the germline J gene. The chain couples TRBV5-4 to TRBJ2-7, with D possibly being TRBD2 (6 bases). The length of the CDR3 is 15 residues. Germline values: CDR1 SGHNT, CDR2 YYREEE (reference sequence). V was shortened by 4 bases and J by 0 bases, with 14 bases between the two germline ends. The sequenced part of the CDR3 DNA is TGTGCCAGCAGCCTATCCCGGGACTTCTCCTACGAG. Translating gives CASSLSRDFSYE. In full, the CDR3 is CASSLSRDFSYEQYF.

Details on this clone: The read comes to an end 3 residues before the CDR3 does, leaving the germline J gene to fill in the end. The chain uses TRBV2 and TRBJ1-4; possibly TRBD1 for D (5 bases). The CDR3 loop spans 16 amino acids. Germline lookup yields CDR1 SNHLY and CDR2 FYNNEI. The sequenced part of the CDR3 DNA is TGTGCCAGCACAACTTCGCAGGGATTCAATAATTCACCA. It specifies CASTTSQGFNNSP. The whole CDR3 is CASTTSQGFNNSPLFF.

As regards this clone: The read gets to within 3 residues of the CDR3 end, and the germline J gene fills in the rest. J is TRBJ2-7 and V is TRBV5-1, with D perhaps TRBD1 (6 bases). The germline V and J ends were trimmed by 0 bases and 1 base, with 11 bases remaining between them. The CDR3 has 15 amino acids. The germline V gene has CDR1 SGHRS and CDR2 YFSETQ. Incomplete CDR3 DNA: TGCGCCAGCAGCTTGGGGGGGACAAGTTCCTACGAG. Its translation is CASSLGGTSSYE. The whole CDR3 sequence is CASSLGGTSSYEQYF.

As for this clone: The sequenced fragment ends 3 residues before the CDR3 boundary, so the rest is inferred from the germline J gene. The chain recombines TRBV7-9 with TRBJ1-2; maybe TRBD1 (5 bases). This CDR3 has 13 amino acids. Germline values: CDR1 SEHNR, CDR2 FQNEAQ (reference sequence). CDR3: CASSLRDLGDYTF. The CDR3 bases that were read are TGTGCCAGCAGCTTAAGGGACTTAGGGGAC.

Concerning this clone itself: The read ends 3 residues shy of where the CDR3 ends; the end is completed using the germline J gene. This sequence joins TRBV2 and TRBJ2-3, with 12 positions matching TRBD2. CDR3 length: 17 residues. CDR1 and CDR2 from the germline V gene are SNHLY and FYNNEI. CDR3: CASSELASGGDSRTQYF. CDR3 DNA, as far as it was read: TGTGCCAGCAGTGAATTGGCTAGCGGGGGGGACTCCAGGACG. Filled out from reference TRBV2 and TRBJ2-3, the complete variable domain reads EPEVTQTPSHQVTQMGQEVILRCVPISNHLYFYWYRQILGQKVEFLVSFYNNEISEKSEIFDDQFSVERPDGSNFTLKIRSTKLEDSAMYFCASSELASGGDSRTQYFGPGTRLTVL.

On this clone: The sequenced fragment ends 3 residues before the CDR3 boundary, so the rest is inferred from the germline J gene. This chain joins TRBV5-1 and TRBJ2-1; 8 bases are shared with TRBD1. CDR1 is SGHRS and CDR2 is YFSETQ in the germline V gene. The CDR3 consists of 15 residues. The J segment lost 8 bases and the V segment lost 0 bases, leaving 7 bases of the junction unmatched. The chain's CDR3 is CASSLDPGGRDEQFF. CDR3 DNA, as far as it was read: TGCGCCAGCAGCTTGGATCCAGGGGGCCGCGATGAG.

With respect to this clone: Read coverage stops 3 residues before the CDR3 terminus; the germline J gene supplies the remainder. The chain has TRBV5-6 and TRBJ2-3, with 8 bases lining up with TRBD2. Germline CDR1 is SGHDT and CDR2 is YYEEEE. Trimming took 0 bases from V and 6 from J; bases not matched to a gene: 3. CDR3 length equals 14 residues. The covered CDR3 bases are TGTGCCAGCAGCTTGGTTAGCGGGATGGATACG. It yields the protein CASSLVSGMDT. The entire CDR3 is CASSLVSGMDTQYF.

Details on this clone: Coverage ceases 3 residues before the CDR3 finishes, and the germline J gene fills in the end. The chain uses TRBV11-2 and TRBJ1-6; tentatively, D is TRBD1 (5 bases). The CDR3 loop spans 15 amino acids. Deletions cut 4 bases from V and 7 bases from J, with 14 bases between. CDR1 SGHAT and CDR2 FQNNGV come from the germline V gene. The sequenced CDR3 bases are TGTGCCAGCAGCTATTACCAGGGTCGGAATTCACCC. Translated: CASSYYQGRNSP. The full CDR3 protein is CASSYYQGRNSPLHF.

In the case of this clone: The sample carries other DNA sequences with the same CDR3. The CDR3 bases that were read are TGTGCCAGCAGCCTTCTAGCGGGAGCCTCCTACGAG. This encodes CASSLLAGASYE. The entire CDR3 protein is CASSLLAGASYEQYF. The chain combines TRBV7-2 with TRBJ2-7, with 10 bases identical to TRBD2. The read comes to an end 3 residues before the CDR3 does, leaving the germline J gene to fill in the end. This CDR3 region has 15 residues. V was clipped by 5 bases and J by 0 bases; unmatched bases: 4. Germline V gene lookup returns CDR1 SGHTA and CDR2 FQGNSA.

Notes on this clone: The CDR3 end lies 3 residues beyond the end of the read and is filled in from the germline J gene. The chain links TRBV19 to TRBJ1-2, with 7 bases lining up with TRBD1. Per the germline V gene, CDR1 is LNHDA and CDR2 is SQIVND (reference sequence). J gave up 5 bases and V 6 bases, and 9 bases lay outside the gene matches. The CDR3 length is 14 residues. CDR3 protein: CASRSGGTPYGYTF. CDR3 DNA (partial): TGTGCCAGTAGATCAGGGGGGACTCCTTATGGC.

Concerning this clone: The CDR3 end falls 3 residues outside the read, so it is completed with the germline J gene. This rearrangement joins TRBV2 to TRBJ2-5; TRBD1 matches 7 bases. The CDR3 consists of 14 residues. V dropped 7 bases and J dropped 2; count of bases not matched to a gene: 7. CDR1 is SNHLY, CDR2 FYNNEI, per germline. CDR3 protein: CASNVQGSQETQYF. CDR3 DNA (partial): TGTGCCAGCAATGTACAGGGGTCTCAAGAGACC.

Details on this clone: The CDR3 is cut off 3 residues early in the read; its end comes from the germline J gene. This rearrangement joins TRBV19 to TRBJ2-4; 7 nucleotides match TRBD2. The CDR3 contains 14 residues. Germline V gene data show CDR1 as LNHDA and CDR2 as SQIVND (reference sequence). The CDR3 here is CASSPGGTSGIQYF. The sequenced part of the CDR3 DNA is TGTGCCAGTAGTCCGGGGGGTACCTCGGGGATT.